Below are 32 T cell receptor beta chains sequenced from a single sample in a study of radiotherapy plus CTLA-4 blockade in lung cancer. Measured with immunoSEQ multiplex PCR; TCRdb has only the in-frame clones, and not every one. The repertoire holds about 64,000 clones, with approximately 70% as singletons. The sequenced sample was peripheral blood, obtained from a patient treated with radiotherapy plus ipilimumab. Every receptor here comes from a human donor with non-small cell lung cancer whose response to radiotherapy plus ipilimumab could not be evaluated.

J is TRBJ2-3 and V is TRBV28, with TRBD2 matching over 11 bases. V lost 6 bases, J lost 0 bases, and 2 bases stayed unmatched. CDR3 length equals 15 residues. In germline, CDR1 is MDHEN, CDR2 SYDVKM. CDR3 nucleotides: TGTGCCAGCAGGTTAGCGGGGGGGAGCACAGATACGCAGTATTTT. Protein product: CASRLAGGSTDTQYF.

The genes are TRBV5-1 and TRBJ2-1; 7 bases agree with TRBD1. The germline CDR1 and CDR2 sequences are SGHRS and YFSETQ. The CDR3 extends over 15 amino acids. J gave up 4 bases and V 4 bases, and 8 bases lay outside the gene matches. The CDR3 is CASSTPGQKYNEQFF. In DNA, the CDR3 is TGCGCCAGCAGCACGCCGGGACAGAAGTACAATGAGCAGTTCTTC.

This rearrangement joins TRBV10-3 to TRBJ1-1; D ambiguous. The CDR3 sequence is 18 residues long. From germline, CDR1 is ENHRY and CDR2 SYGVKD. Trimming took off 0 bases at V and 4 bases at J, with 21 bases between the two ends. This CDR3 reads CAISESMILRRRSTEAFF. DNA of the CDR3: TGTGCCATCAGTGAGTCGATGATCTTGCGGCGGCGAAGCACTGAAGCTTTCTTT.

This clone was seen a few times. The chain links TRBV20-1 to TRBJ1-4; no reliable D call. V was shortened by 5 bases and J by 8 bases, with 9 bases between the two germline ends. Germline-derived CDR1 and CDR2 are DFQATT and SNEGSKA (reference sequence). This CDR3 has 11 amino acids. CDR3 sequence reads: CSALVVEKLFF. For the CDR3, the DNA is TGCAGTGCTCTAGTTGTCGAAAAACTGTTTTTT.

The chain uses TRBV19 and TRBJ2-7, with 9 bases identical to TRBD1. V shed 5 bases and J 4 bases; nucleotides not matched to a gene: 3. Germline V gene data show CDR1 as LNHDA and CDR2 as SQIVND (reference sequence). This CDR3 comprises 13 residues. The CDR3 nucleotides are TGTGCCAGTAGTGAGACAGGGGGGTACGAGCAGTACTTC. It encodes CASSETGGYEQYF.

The chain couples TRBV30 to TRBJ2-7, with 8 bases that match TRBD1. The CDR3 is 14 residues long. V dropped 0 bases and J dropped 6; count of bases not matched to a gene: 7. The germline gives CDR1 GTSNPN, CDR2 SVGIG (reference sequence). For the CDR3, the DNA is TGTGCCTGGAGTGTAGGACAGGGTCTAGCCGAGCAGTACTTC. Amino acids: CAWSVGQGLAEQYF.

The rearrangement links TRBV5-1 to TRBJ1-2; D is uncertain. The CDR3 extends over 15 amino acids. Deletions cut 6 bases from V and 0 bases from J, with 15 bases between. Germline V gene lookup returns CDR1 SGHRS and CDR2 YFSETQ. The CDR3 reads CASTTDGAANYGYTF. The CDR3 bases are TGCGCCAGCACCACGGACGGAGCGGCTAACTATGGCTACACCTTC.

This rearrangement joins TRBV6-1 to TRBJ1-6, with D perhaps matching TRBD1 (5 bases). V was cut by 6 bases and J by 11 bases, with 14 bases left in between. CDR3 length equals 13 residues. Looked up from germline, CDR1 is MNHNS and CDR2 is SASEGT. The CDR3 here is CASRDRAVTPLHF. CDR3 coding DNA: TGTGCCAGCAGAGACAGAGCAGTGACACCCCTCCACTTT.

V usage is TRBV7-9 and J usage is TRBJ2-7; maybe TRBD2 (5 bases). The germline V gene has CDR1 SEHNR and CDR2 FQNEAQ (reference sequence). V was pared by 3 bases and J by 5 bases, with 14 bases between. The CDR3 covers 14 residues. CDR3 loop: CASSFGLPTDEQYF. CDR3 DNA: TGTGCCAGCAGCTTCGGACTCCCCACGGACGAGCAGTACTTC.

The chain combines TRBV6-6 with TRBJ2-7, with 10 bases lining up with TRBD1. The CDR3 sequence is 15 residues long. Losses at the gene ends were 6 bases for V and 1 base for J; bases not matched to a gene: 6. CDR1 and CDR2 (germline): MNHNY, SVGAGI (reference sequence). Written as DNA, the CDR3 is TGTGCCAGCAGCATCCGGGACAGGGGTTCCTACGAGCAGTACTTC. This translates into CASSIRDRGSYEQYF.

The chain recombines TRBV6-5 with TRBJ1-2; unclear D gene. Germline V gene lookup returns CDR1 MNHEY and CDR2 SVGAGI. This CDR3 is built from 12 residues. Trimming left V 2 bases short and J 8 bases short, with 9 bases between. The CDR3 is CASSYEVGGYTF. Written as DNA, the CDR3 is TGTGCCAGCAGTTACGAGGTCGGGGGCTACACCTTC.

The chain is built from TRBV27 and TRBJ2-1, with D uncertain. The CDR3 contains 13 residues. Looked up from germline, CDR1 is MNHEY and CDR2 is SMNVEV (reference sequence). The V end lost 6 bases, the J end lost 8 bases, and 14 bases lay between the germline ends. The CDR3 region is CASSRPSVDEQFF. CDR3 nucleotide sequence: TGTGCCAGCAGCCGCCCCTCAGTCGATGAGCAGTTCTTC.

V is TRBV19 and J is TRBJ1-5; D remains unclear. The germline CDR1 and CDR2 sequences are LNHDA and SQIVND (reference sequence). This CDR3 has 14 amino acids. With 3 bases removed from V and 3 bases from J, the gap between germline ends came to 9 bases. This CDR3 is CASSIGLNNQPQHF. The CDR3 region has the DNA TGTGCCAGTAGTATTGGGCTGAACAATCAGCCCCAGCATTTT.

The chain couples TRBV4-1 to TRBJ2-5; perhaps TRBD2 as D (5 bases). The CDR3 length is 15 residues. V lost 2 bases to trimming and J lost 1 base, with 11 bases between them. Per the germline V gene, CDR1 is MGHRA and CDR2 is YSYEKL. The CDR3 coding sequence is TGCGCCAGCAGCCAACCAGGACTTCTCCAAGAGACCCAGTACTTC. The encoded protein is CASSQPGLLQETQYF.

CDR3 region: CASSRDRLTYNEQFF. CDR3 bases: TGTGCCAGCAGCAGGGACAGACTAACCTACAATGAGCAGTTCTTC. The J gene is TRBJ2-1, the V gene TRBV6-4; 7 bases line up with TRBD1. J lost 2 bases, V lost 6 bases, and 7 bases had no gene match. CDR3 length: 15 amino acids. Germline-derived CDR1 and CDR2 are MRHNA and SNTAGT.

This clone appeared a few times. The genes are TRBV11-2 and TRBJ2-4, with TRBD2 matching 9 bases. Germline lookup yields CDR1 SGHAT and CDR2 FQNNGV. Trimming cost V 6 bases and J 7 bases; bases outside gene matches: 4. The CDR3 has 13 amino acids. As DNA, the CDR3 is TGTGCCAGCAGACGCAGCGGGGGGAACATTCAGTACTTC. Translating gives CASRRSGGNIQYF.

The chain carries TRBV7-2 and TRBJ1-2; TRBD1 aligns across 7 bases. The trim removed 0 bases at V and 5 bases at J, leaving 0 bases unmatched. CDR3 length equals 13 residues. The germline V gene encodes CDR1 SGHTA and CDR2 FQGNSA. CDR3 loop: CASSLAGQYGYTF. The CDR3 region has the DNA TGTGCCAGCAGCTTAGCGGGACAGTATGGCTACACCTTC. The complete variable domain, with remaining parts taken from reference TRBV7-2 and TRBJ1-2, reads GAGVSQSPSNKVTEKGKDVELRCDPISGHTALYWYRQSLGQGLEFLIYFQGNSAPDKSGLPSDRFSAERTGGSVSTLTIQRTQQEDSAVYLCASSLAGQYGYTFGSGTRLTVV.

In its sample, this clone was seen a few times. The chain joins TRBV5-1 to TRBJ2-1, with 10 positions matching TRBD2. Germline V lookup: CDR1 SGHRS, CDR2 YFSETQ. The CDR3 is 15 residues long. The ends lost 4 bases at V and 13 bases at J; junction bases unmatched: 14. CDR3: CASSPPGLAIRPQFF. In nucleotides, the CDR3 is TGCGCCAGCAGCCCACCGGGACTAGCGATCCGCCCCCAGTTCTTC.

The chain combines TRBV6-1 with TRBJ1-4; tentatively, D is TRBD1 (6 bases). Trimming left V 2 bases short and J 8 bases short, with 18 bases between. This CDR3 has 16 amino acids. From germline, CDR1 is MNHNS and CDR2 SASEGT. CDR3 nucleotide sequence: TGTGCCAGCAGTGAAATACAGGGAGGGGTTAAAGAAAAACTGTTTTTT. This sequence encodes CASSEIQGGVKEKLFF.

The chain has TRBV5-5 and TRBJ2-7; TRBD2 agrees at 8 bases. The length of the CDR3 is 14 residues. Germline V gene lookup returns CDR1 SGHKS and CDR2 YYEKEE (reference sequence). With 6 bases clipped from V and 0 bases from J, the junction kept 5 bases outside the gene matches. CDR3 bases: TGTGCCAGCACCCGCGGGGGGAACTCCTACGAGCAGTACTTC. This codes for CASTRGGNSYEQYF.

CDR3 sequence (DNA): TGTGCCAGCAGTCACTCGGACACAAACTATGGCTACACCTTC. It codes for CASSHSDTNYGYTF. The chain has TRBV7-9 and TRBJ1-2; TRBD1 is a possible D gene (5 bases). V dropped 6 bases and J dropped 2 bases, with 13 bases sitting between them. CDR1 is SEHNR, CDR2 FQNEAQ, per germline (reference sequence). There are 14 residues in the CDR3.

The chain recombines TRBV5-8 with TRBJ2-7; weak D call: TRBD2 (6 bases). V was shortened by 7 bases and J by 1 base, with 12 bases between the two germline ends. Germline-derived CDR1 and CDR2 are SGHTS and YDEGEE. This CDR3 is 13 amino acids long. This chain's CDR3 is CASETGVSYEQYF. CDR3 DNA sequence: TGTGCCAGCGAGACGGGGGTTTCCTACGAGCAGTACTTC.

J is TRBJ2-5 and V is TRBV5-1; TRBD2 matches 9 bases. Per the germline V gene, CDR1 is SGHRS and CDR2 is YFSETQ. After removal of 0 bases from V and 4 bases from J, the junction contained 4 bases not matched to a gene. The CDR3 covers 15 residues. Written as DNA, the CDR3 is TGCGCCAGCAGCTTGGCTGCGGGAGGGTTAGAGACCCAGTACTTC. Its protein is CASSLAAGGLETQYF.

The chain joins TRBV2 to TRBJ1-5; 7 nucleotides match TRBD1. CDR1 is SNHLY, CDR2 FYNNEI, per germline. The CDR3 is 14 residues long. Trimming at V came to 4 bases and at J to 4 bases, leaving 4 bases not matched to a gene. CDR3 bases: TGTGCCAGCAGTGGAGGGACAGATAATCAGCCCCAGCATTTT. Translation: CASSGGTDNQPQHF.

This chain joins TRBV4-3 and TRBJ1-2, with TRBD1 matching over 9 bases. The germline V gene has CDR1 LGHNA and CDR2 YSLEER. J lost 1 base, V lost 4 bases, and 7 bases had no gene match. The CDR3 is 16 residues long. CDR3: CASSPRTGEGNYGYTF. The CDR3, as DNA: TGCGCCAGCAGCCCAAGGACAGGGGAGGGTAACTATGGCTACACCTTC.

Concerning this clone: One junction end does not reproduce the germline sequence, and a read error may be involved. The J gene is TRBJ1-2, the V gene TRBV5-6; perhaps TRBD1 as D (6 bases). Germline V lookup: CDR1 SGHDT, CDR2 YYEEEE. The CDR3 extends over 12 amino acids. This chain's CDR3 is CASSPVTGQTLF. The CDR3 region has the DNA TGTGCCAGCAGCCCGGTAACCGGACAGACCCTCTTC.

The chain is built from TRBV30 and TRBJ1-2, with 9 bases aligning to TRBD1. Unmatched junction bases numbered 5, after V lost 7 bases and J lost 2 bases. The CDR3 contains 13 residues. Germline V gene sequence: CDR1 GTSNPN, CDR2 SVGIG (reference sequence). CDR3 in DNA: TGTGCCTCAACCGGGACAGGGAACTATGGCTACACCTTC. Its protein product is CASTGTGNYGYTF.

The CDR3 bases are TGCGCCAGCAGCTTGTCCCCTAGGGGATACGAGCAGTACTTC. This translates into CASSLSPRGYEQYF. The chain joins TRBV5-1 to TRBJ2-7, with TRBD1 as a possible D gene (5 bases). Looked up from germline, CDR1 is SGHRS and CDR2 is YFSETQ. CDR3 length: 14 residues. V dropped 1 base and J dropped 4 bases, with 12 bases sitting between them.

The V gene is TRBV19, the J gene TRBJ1-5; maybe TRBD1 (6 bases). V was trimmed by 5 bases and J by 0 bases, leaving 11 bases between them. This CDR3 is built from 15 residues. CDR1 is LNHDA and CDR2 is SQIVND in the germline V gene (reference sequence). The CDR3 sequence: CASSVRTDSNQPQHF. The CDR3, as DNA: TGTGCCAGTAGTGTAAGGACAGATAGCAATCAGCCCCAGCATTTT.

The chain recombines TRBV12-5 with TRBJ2-1, with TRBD1 matching over 9 bases. Per the germline V gene, CDR1 is LGHNT and CDR2 is FRNRAP. The V gene end was trimmed by 1 base and the J gene end by 5 bases; junction bases not matched to a gene: 3. The CDR3 spans 15 residues. This CDR3 is CASGLGQGVDNEQFF. Here the CDR3 DNA reads TGTGCTAGTGGTTTGGGACAGGGGGTGGACAATGAGCAGTTCTTC.

The chain joins TRBV18 to TRBJ1-1, with D tentatively TRBD1 (5 bases). The CDR3 consists of 14 residues. The V gene's germline CDR1 is KGHSH and CDR2 LQKENI. Trimming left V 3 bases short and J 5 bases short, with 13 bases between. CDR3 residues: CASSPVTGWTEAFF. CDR3 sequence (DNA): TGTGCCAGCTCACCGGTCACAGGTTGGACTGAAGCTTTCTTT.

Written as DNA, the CDR3 is TGTGCCAGCAGCTTAATGGGGGCCGTGGACGAGCAGTACTTC. It yields the protein CASSLMGAVDEQYF. This rearrangement joins TRBV7-3 to TRBJ2-5, with D perhaps matching TRBD1 (6 bases). The J call is doubtful: the DNA matches TRBJ2-7 better. Per the germline V gene, CDR1 is SGHTA and CDR2 is FQGTGA. The CDR3 has 14 residues.